This T cell receptor (beta chain) was recorded in a study of graft-versus-host responses after intestinal transplantation. Profiled with immunoSEQ multiplex PCR; TCRdb holds only in-frame clones, not every one. The sample yields 57,000 or so clones, under 95% seen once. Germline-derived CDR1 and CDR2 are KGHSH and LQKENI. Trimming cost V 3 bases and J 2 bases, with 7 bases left between them. This CDR3 spans 13 amino acids. The genes are TRBV18 and TRBJ1-2; D remains ambiguous. This sample comprised PBMCs, obtained approximately 120 days after intestinal transplantation. The TCR originated in a human patient who received an intestinal transplant, so some T cells may come from the graft donor. CDR3 in DNA: TGTGCCAGCTCACCGCAACGAAACTATGGCTACACCTTC. It codes for CASSPQRNYGYTF.